The T cell receptor (beta chain) described here comes from a study of T cells in localized non-small cell lung cancer. Repertoires were generated with immunoSEQ multiplex PCR, while TCRdb's copy carries only in-frame clones and drops some. The table shows tens of thousands of clones, with around 85% occurring only once. Germline CDR1 is MNHNS and CDR2 is SASEGT. V lost 3 bases to trimming and J lost 6 bases; unmatched junction nucleotides: 7. CDR3 length: 14 residues. The sample was peripheral blood, taken before any cancer treatment. The receptor was derived from a male donor aged 60 or over with stage III squamous cell lung carcinoma. The chain recombines TRBV6-1 with TRBJ1-2; 7 nucleotides align to TRBD1. In DNA, the CDR3 is TGTGCCAGCAGTGACCCCGGGACAGTTGATGGCTACACCTTC. As protein: CASSDPGTVDGYTF.